Listed below are T cell receptor beta chains from one sample, sequenced in a study of early T cells in non-severe SARS-CoV-2 infection. TCRdb redid the calling of the 5' RACE reads with MiXCR, one entry per CDR3 protein. Here the sample spans about 110,000 distinct CDR3 sequences, 12% being singletons. Specimen: whole blood. These receptors all stem from an adult who was a healthcare worker with PCR-confirmed SARS-CoV-2 infection or an uninfected control (not recorded which). CDR3s include the opening cysteine and the closing phenylalanine or tryptophan. Each record gives: D gene, J gene, V gene, clone size, CDR3 protein, CDR3 DNA. D genes are given only for firm matches. For some rows the clone size is stated as once, few or many, or as a class when expanded; others skip it.

>.|TRBJ2-7|TRBV18|many
CASSSILQRVGDEQYF
TGTGCCAGCTCATCTATCCTTCAGCGGGTGGGGGACGAGCAGTACTTC
>.|TRBJ2-1|TRBV29-1|many
CSVGGNSYNEQFF
TGCAGCGTTGGCGGGAACTCCTACAATGAGCAGTTCTTC
>.|TRBJ2-1|TRBV29-1|many
CSVGGTNDNEQFF
TGCAGCGTTGGCGGGACAAACGACAATGAGCAGTTCTTC
>.|TRBJ1-2|TRBV19|few
CASSIQGPYGYTF
TGTGCCAGTAGTATCCAGGGACCCTATGGCTACACCTTC
>TRBD1|TRBJ2-2|TRBV7-2|few
CASSHGTGAGELFF
TGTGCCAGCAGCCACGGGACAGGGGCCGGGGAGCTGTTTTTT
>.|TRBJ2-3|TRBV19|.
CASRLTRGDTDTQYF
TGTGCCAGTAGGCTGACAAGGGGGGACACAGATACGCAGTATTTT
>TRBD2|TRBJ2-7|TRBV12-3/TRBV12-4|.
CASSSGLAGVPYEQYF
TGTGCCAGCAGTTCGGGACTAGCGGGAGTCCCCTACGAGCAGTACTTC
>.|TRBJ2-3|TRBV7-8|.
CASSLRTASTDTQYF
TGTGCCAGCAGCTTGCGGACTGCTAGCACAGATACGCAGTATTTT
>TRBD1|TRBJ1-5|TRBV5-4|many
CASSLEGANQPQHF
TGTGCCAGCAGCTTGGAGGGGGCTAATCAGCCCCAGCATTTT
>.|TRBJ2-1|TRBV6-4|.
CASSDSAGEANNEQFF
TGTGCCAGCAGTGACTCTGCGGGCGAGGCGAACAATGAGCAGTTCTTC
>.|TRBJ1-5|TRBV18|.
CASSRDGAGQPQHF
TGTGCCAGCTCCCGTGATGGGGCGGGTCAGCCCCAGCATTTT
>.|TRBJ1-5|TRBV30|many
CAWSVTRNQPQHF
TGTGCCTGGAGTGTCACCCGCAATCAGCCCCAGCATTTT
>TRBD2|TRBJ2-1|TRBV18|.
CASSQIRGTSRDEQFF
TGTGCCAGCTCACAAATTCGCGGGACTAGTCGCGATGAGCAGTTCTTC
>.|TRBJ1-1|TRBV2|.
CASRPRTAGLEAFF
TGTGCCAGCAGACCCCGGACAGCTGGCCTAGAAGCTTTCTTT
>.|TRBJ2-1|TRBV21-1|.
CASPWRGHEQFF
TGTGCCAGCCCTTGGAGGGGACATGAGCAGTTCTTC
>TRBD2|TRBJ2-1|TRBV20-1|many
CSARSLAGTFSYNEQFF
TGCAGTGCTAGATCGCTAGCGGGGACCTTCTCCTACAATGAGCAGTTCTTC
>.|TRBJ1-4|TRBV18|.
CASSPVPNEKLFF
TGTGCCAGCTCACCGGTCCCAAATGAAAAACTGTTTTTT
>.|TRBJ2-1|TRBV6-5|few
CASSYTLGGSSYNEQFF
TGTGCCAGCAGTTACACCTTAGGGGGGAGCTCCTACAATGAGCAGTTCTTC
>TRBD2|TRBJ2-4|TRBV6-5|.
CASSPLPPRTSGLAKNIQYF
TGTGCCAGCAGCCCGCTCCCCCCCCGCACTAGCGGCCTAGCCAAAAACATTCAGTACTTC
>TRBD2|TRBJ2-2|TRBV12-3/TRBV12-4|few
CASSSLASNTGELFF
TGTGCCAGCAGCTCACTAGCGTCGAACACCGGGGAGCTGTTTTTT
>.|TRBJ2-7|TRBV5-1|.
CASSGSGTGHSEQYF
TGCGCCAGCAGCGGTTCCGGGACTGGGCATTCCGAGCAGTACTTC
>.|TRBJ2-7|TRBV12-3/TRBV12-4|.
CASSFGRAPYEQYF
TGTGCCAGCAGTTTCGGACGGGCCCCCTACGAGCAGTACTTC
>TRBD2|TRBJ2-3|TRBV11-2|many
CASSFRAAGRTDTQYF
TGTGCCAGCAGCTTTCGGGCCGCCGGGAGGACAGATACGCAGTATTTT
>TRBD1|TRBJ2-1|TRBV11-2|many
CASSGGTGPSSYNEQFF
TGTGCCAGCAGCGGAGGGACAGGACCTAGCTCCTACAATGAGCAGTTCTTC
>TRBD2|TRBJ2-2|TRBV6-1|many
CASGRFNTGELFF
TGTGCCTCCGGGAGGTTTAACACCGGGGAGCTGTTTTTT
>TRBD1|TRBJ2-7|TRBV7-8|many
CASSGGTGAYEQYF
TGTGCCAGCAGCGGGGGGACAGGAGCCTACGAGCAGTACTTC
>.|TRBJ2-1|TRBV4-1|.
CASSSLGGGVSYNEQFF
TGCGCCAGCAGTTCCTTGGGGGGCGGGGTCTCCTACAATGAGCAGTTCTTC
>.|TRBJ2-3|TRBV7-8|many
CASSLVGGKLADTQYF
TGTGCCAGCAGCTTAGTTGGGGGAAAATTGGCAGATACGCAGTATTTT
>.|TRBJ2-5|TRBV20-1|.
CSASMGAETQYF
TGCAGTGCTAGTATGGGAGCGGAGACCCAGTACTTC
>.|TRBJ2-3|TRBV20-1|many
CSAPDAYAQYF
TGCAGTGCTCCAGACGCGTATGCGCAGTATTTT
>.|TRBJ2-7|TRBV5-1|many
CASSLVGGAGEQYF
TGCGCCAGCAGCTTGGTTGGGGGCGCGGGAGAGCAGTACTTC
>.|TRBJ1-1|TRBV2|few
CASTHTGPWMNTEAFF
TGTGCCAGCACCCATACGGGTCCATGGATGAACACTGAAGCTTTCTTT
>TRBD2|TRBJ2-7|TRBV20-1|many
CSAAHIRLAGDYEQYF
TGCAGTGCTGCCCACATAAGACTAGCGGGAGACTACGAGCAGTACTTC
>.|TRBJ1-6|TRBV20-1|few
CSAGPSPLHF
TGCAGTGCGGGACCGAGCCCCCTCCACTTT
>.|TRBJ1-1|TRBV9|few
CASSVVRDAEAFF
TGTGCCAGCAGCGTAGTCAGAGACGCTGAAGCTTTCTTT
>TRBD1|TRBJ1-3|TRBV6-6|few
CASSPRQGGNTIYF
TGTGCCAGCAGTCCCCGACAGGGAGGAAACACCATATATTTT
>.|TRBJ2-5|TRBV29-1|.
CSVAIQGTQYF
TGCAGCGTCGCAATACAGGGGACCCAGTACTTC
>.|TRBJ1-5|TRBV10-3|many
CAISESGAGSQPQHF
TGTGCCATCAGTGAGTCTGGGGCAGGGAGTCAGCCCCAGCATTTT
>TRBD2|TRBJ2-7|TRBV12-3/TRBV12-4|many
CASSYRLAASSYEQYF
TGTGCCAGCAGTTACAGACTAGCGGCCTCTTCCTACGAGCAGTACTTC
>.|TRBJ2-7|TRBV11-2|many
CASSFRHGGPYEQYF
TGTGCCAGCAGCTTTCGACACGGGGGTCCCTACGAGCAGTACTTC
>.|TRBJ2-1|TRBV7-2|.
CASTMSGSRRTMEQFF
TGTGCCAGCACCATGTCGGGATCAAGGAGGACAATGGAGCAGTTCTTC
>TRBD1|TRBJ1-5|TRBV6-1|.
CASIPGGLAIQPQHF
TGTGCCAGCATTCCAGGGGGCCTTGCAATCCAGCCCCAGCATTTT
>TRBD2|TRBJ2-7|TRBV6-6|many
CASSFPTSGVLYEQYF
TGTGCCAGCAGTTTCCCGACTAGCGGGGTCCTCTACGAGCAGTACTTC
>.|TRBJ2-7|TRBV12-5|.
CASGLGRIEQYF
TGTGCTAGTGGTTTGGGACGTATCGAGCAGTACTTC
>.|TRBJ2-7|TRBV28|medium-sized
CASRTMTGVCF
TGTGCCAGCAGGACGATGACAGGTGTGTGCTTC
>.|TRBJ1-3|TRBV28|few
CASSLAGASGNTIYF
TGTGCCAGCAGTTTAGCAGGGGCCTCTGGAAACACCATATATTTT
>.|TRBJ2-7|TRBV28|few
CASSPLAREQYF
TGTGCCAGCAGCCCGTTAGCGAGGGAGCAGTACTTC
>.|TRBJ2-7|TRBV5-1|few
CASSLPAGGEQYF
TGCGCCAGCAGCTTGCCCGCCGGGGGCGAGCAGTACTTC
>.|TRBJ2-7|TRBV27|.
CASSQQGNSYEQYF
TGTGCCAGCAGTCAACAGGGTAATTCCTACGAGCAGTACTTC
>TRBD1|TRBJ2-1|TRBV9|few
CASSVGQTRNEQFF
TGTGCCAGCAGCGTGGGACAGACGAGGAATGAGCAGTTCTTC
>TRBD1|TRBJ1-5|TRBV2|many
CASSRTTRGGTGSNQPQHF
TGTGCCAGCAGTCGCACTACCCGGGGAGGGACAGGGAGTAATCAGCCCCAGCATTTT